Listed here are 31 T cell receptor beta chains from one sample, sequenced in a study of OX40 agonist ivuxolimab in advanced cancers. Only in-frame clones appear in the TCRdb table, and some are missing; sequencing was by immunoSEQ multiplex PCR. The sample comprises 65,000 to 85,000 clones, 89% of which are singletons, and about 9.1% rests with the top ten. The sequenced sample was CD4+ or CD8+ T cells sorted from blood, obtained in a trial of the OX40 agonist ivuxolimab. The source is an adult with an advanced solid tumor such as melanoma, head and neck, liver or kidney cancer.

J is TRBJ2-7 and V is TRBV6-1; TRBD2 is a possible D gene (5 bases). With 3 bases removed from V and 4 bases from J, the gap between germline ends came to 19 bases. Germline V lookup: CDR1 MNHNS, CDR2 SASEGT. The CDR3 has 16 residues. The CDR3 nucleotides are TGTGCCAGCAGTGACGGACGGCAGAGGGTGTCGTACGAGCAGTACTTC. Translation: CASSDGRQRVSYEQYF.

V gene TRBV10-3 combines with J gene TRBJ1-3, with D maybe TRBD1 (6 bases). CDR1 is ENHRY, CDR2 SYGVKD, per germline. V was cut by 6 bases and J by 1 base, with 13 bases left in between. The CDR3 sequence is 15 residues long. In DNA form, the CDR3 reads TGTGCCATCAGCCGACAGGTTCGGTCTGGAAACACCATATATTTT. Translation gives CAISRQVRSGNTIYF.

CDR3 sequence reads: CASSFRGSGNQPQHF. In DNA form, the CDR3 reads TGTGCCAGCAGTTTTAGGGGCTCAGGGAATCAGCCCCAGCATTTT. The rearrangement links TRBV28 to TRBJ1-5, with a possible D match to TRBD1 (5 bases). The germline V and J ends were trimmed by 3 bases and 4 bases, with 13 bases remaining between them. In germline, CDR1 is MDHEN, CDR2 SYDVKM. The CDR3 spans 15 residues.

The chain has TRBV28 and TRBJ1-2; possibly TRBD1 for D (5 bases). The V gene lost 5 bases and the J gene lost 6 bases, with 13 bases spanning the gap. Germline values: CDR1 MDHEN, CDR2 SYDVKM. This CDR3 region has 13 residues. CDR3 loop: CASSPGRVDGYTF. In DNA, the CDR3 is TGTGCCAGCAGTCCGGGCAGGGTGGATGGCTACACCTTC.

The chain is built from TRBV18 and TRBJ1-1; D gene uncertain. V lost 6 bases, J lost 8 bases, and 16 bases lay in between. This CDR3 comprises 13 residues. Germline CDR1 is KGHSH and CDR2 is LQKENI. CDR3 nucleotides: TGTGCCAGCTCTCCCAACCCCAGGAGCGAAGCTTTCTTT. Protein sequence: CASSPNPRSEAFF.

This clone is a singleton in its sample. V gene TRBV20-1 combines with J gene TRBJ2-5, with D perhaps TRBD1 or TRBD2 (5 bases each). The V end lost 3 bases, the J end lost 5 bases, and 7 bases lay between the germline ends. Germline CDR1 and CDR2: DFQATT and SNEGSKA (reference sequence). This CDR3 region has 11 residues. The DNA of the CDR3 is TGCAGTGCTAGCTGGGGGGAGACCCAGTACTTC. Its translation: CSASWGETQYF.

The CDR3 sequence is CAKWTNLYEQYF. CDR3 DNA sequence: TGTGCCAAATGGACAAATCTTTACGAGCAGTACTTC. The rearrangement joins TRBV19 to TRBJ2-7, with D maybe TRBD1 (5 bases). V lost 10 bases, J lost 4 bases, and 14 bases lay in between. CDR1 LNHDA and CDR2 SQIVND come from the germline V gene (reference sequence). This CDR3 has 12 residues.

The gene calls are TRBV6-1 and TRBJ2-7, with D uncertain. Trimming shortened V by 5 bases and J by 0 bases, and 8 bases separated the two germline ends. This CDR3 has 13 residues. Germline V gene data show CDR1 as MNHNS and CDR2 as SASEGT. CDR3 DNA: TGTGCCAGCAGTAAGGGTCTCTCCTACGAGCAGTACTTC. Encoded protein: CASSKGLSYEQYF.

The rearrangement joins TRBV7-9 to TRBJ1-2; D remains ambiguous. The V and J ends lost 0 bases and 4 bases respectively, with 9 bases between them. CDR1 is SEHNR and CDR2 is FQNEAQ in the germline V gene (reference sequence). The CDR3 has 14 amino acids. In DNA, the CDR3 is TGTGCCAGCAGCTTAGCTCAGGCCCGCTATGGCTACACCTTC. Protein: CASSLAQARYGYTF. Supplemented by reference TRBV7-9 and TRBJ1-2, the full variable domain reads DTGVSQNPRHKITKRGQNVTFRCDPISEHNRLYWYRQTLGQGPEFLTYFQNEAQLEKSRLLSDRFSAERPKGSFSTLEIQRTEQGDSAMYLCASSLAQARYGYTFGSGTRLTVV.

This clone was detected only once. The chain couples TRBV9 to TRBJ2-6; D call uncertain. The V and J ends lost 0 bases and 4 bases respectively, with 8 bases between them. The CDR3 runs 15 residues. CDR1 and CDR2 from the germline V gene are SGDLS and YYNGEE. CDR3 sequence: CASSVESRGANVLTF. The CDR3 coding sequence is TGTGCCAGCAGCGTAGAATCACGGGGGGCCAACGTCCTGACTTTC.

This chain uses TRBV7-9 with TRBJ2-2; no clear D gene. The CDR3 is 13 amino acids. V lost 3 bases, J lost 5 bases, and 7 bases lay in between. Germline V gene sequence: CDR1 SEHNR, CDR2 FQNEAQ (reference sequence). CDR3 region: CASSFGGTGELFF. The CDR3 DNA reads TGTGCCAGCAGCTTTGGCGGAACCGGGGAGCTGTTTTTT.

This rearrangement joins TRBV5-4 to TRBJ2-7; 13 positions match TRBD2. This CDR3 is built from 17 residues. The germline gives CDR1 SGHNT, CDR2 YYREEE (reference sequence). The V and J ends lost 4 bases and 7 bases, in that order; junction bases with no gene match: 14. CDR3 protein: CASSTRTSGSTSGEQYF. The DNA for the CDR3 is TGTGCCAGCAGCACTCGGACTAGCGGGAGTACTTCGGGAGAGCAGTACTTC.

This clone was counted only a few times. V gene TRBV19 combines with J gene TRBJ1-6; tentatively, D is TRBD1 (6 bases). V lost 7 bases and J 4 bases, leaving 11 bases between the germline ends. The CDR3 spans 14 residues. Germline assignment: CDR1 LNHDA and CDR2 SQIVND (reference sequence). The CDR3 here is CASNPTGYNSPLHF. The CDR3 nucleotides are TGTGCCAGTAACCCGACAGGTTATAATTCACCCCTCCACTTT.

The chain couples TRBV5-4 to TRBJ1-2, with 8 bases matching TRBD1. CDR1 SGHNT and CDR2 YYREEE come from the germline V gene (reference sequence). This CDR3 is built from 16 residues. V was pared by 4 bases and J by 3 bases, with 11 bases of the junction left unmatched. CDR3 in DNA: TGTGCCAGCAGCGACCCCTACAGGGGGGGGGACTATGGCTACACCTTC. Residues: CASSDPYRGGDYGYTF.

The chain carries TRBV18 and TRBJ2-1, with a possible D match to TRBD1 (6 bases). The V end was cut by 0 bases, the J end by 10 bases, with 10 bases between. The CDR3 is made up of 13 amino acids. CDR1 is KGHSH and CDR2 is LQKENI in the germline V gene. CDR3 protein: CASSPPGAQEQFF. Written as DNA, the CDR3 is TGTGCCAGCTCACCACCGGGGGCGCAGGAGCAGTTCTTC.

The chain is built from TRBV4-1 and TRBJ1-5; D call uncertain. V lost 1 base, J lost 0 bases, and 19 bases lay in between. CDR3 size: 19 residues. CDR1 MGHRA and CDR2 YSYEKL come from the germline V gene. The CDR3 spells CASSQAVSISSYSNQPQHF. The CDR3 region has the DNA TGCGCCAGCAGCCAAGCGGTCAGCATTTCGAGTTATAGCAATCAGCCCCAGCATTTT.

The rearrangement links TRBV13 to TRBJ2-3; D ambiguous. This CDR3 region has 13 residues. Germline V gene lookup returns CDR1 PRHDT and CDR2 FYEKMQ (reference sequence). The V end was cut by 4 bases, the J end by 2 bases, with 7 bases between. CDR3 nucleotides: TGTGCCAGCAGCTCAATTAACACAGATACGCAGTATTTT. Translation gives CASSSINTDTQYF.

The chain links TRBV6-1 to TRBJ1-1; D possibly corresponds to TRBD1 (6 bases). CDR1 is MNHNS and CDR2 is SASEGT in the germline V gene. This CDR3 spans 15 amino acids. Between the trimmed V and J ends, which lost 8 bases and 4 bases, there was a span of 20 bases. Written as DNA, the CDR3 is TGTGCCAGCGCCGGGGGCAAGGCGGGCTTCACTGAAGCTTTCTTT. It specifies CASAGGKAGFTEAFF.

CDR3 loop: CASSPRPALNTEAFF. DNA of the CDR3: TGTGCCAGCAGCCCTCGGCCCGCCCTGAACACTGAAGCTTTCTTT. J is TRBJ1-1 and V is TRBV28; D is ambiguous. The CDR3 contains 15 residues. The ends were cut back, 6 bases at V and 0 bases at J, with 14 bases in the middle. Germline V gene data show CDR1 as MDHEN and CDR2 as SYDVKM.

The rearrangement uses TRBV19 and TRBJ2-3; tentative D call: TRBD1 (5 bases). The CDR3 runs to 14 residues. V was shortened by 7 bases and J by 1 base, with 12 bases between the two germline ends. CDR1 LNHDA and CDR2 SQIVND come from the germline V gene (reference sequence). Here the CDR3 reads CASNRGPGTDTQYF. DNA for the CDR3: TGTGCCAGTAATAGGGGCCCTGGCACAGATACGCAGTATTTT.

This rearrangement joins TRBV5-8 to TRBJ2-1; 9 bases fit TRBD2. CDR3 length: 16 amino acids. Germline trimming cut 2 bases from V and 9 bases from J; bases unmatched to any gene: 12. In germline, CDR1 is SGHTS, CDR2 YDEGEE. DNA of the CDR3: TGTGCCAGCAGCTTTCCTTCCGGGGCTAGCGGGATTGAGCAGTTCTTC. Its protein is CASSFPSGASGIEQFF.

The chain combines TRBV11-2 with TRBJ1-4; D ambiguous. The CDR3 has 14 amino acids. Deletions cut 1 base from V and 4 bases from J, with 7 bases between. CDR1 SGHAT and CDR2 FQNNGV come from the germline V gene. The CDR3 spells CASSLVGHNEKLFF. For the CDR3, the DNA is TGTGCCAGCAGCTTAGTCGGCCATAATGAAAAACTGTTTTTT.

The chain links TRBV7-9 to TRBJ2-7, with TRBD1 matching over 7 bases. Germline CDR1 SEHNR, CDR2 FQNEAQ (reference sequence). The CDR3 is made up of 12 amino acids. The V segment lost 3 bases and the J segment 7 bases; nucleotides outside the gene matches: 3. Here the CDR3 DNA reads TGTGCCAGCAGCTTCGGACAGGCAGAGCAGTACTTC. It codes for CASSFGQAEQYF.

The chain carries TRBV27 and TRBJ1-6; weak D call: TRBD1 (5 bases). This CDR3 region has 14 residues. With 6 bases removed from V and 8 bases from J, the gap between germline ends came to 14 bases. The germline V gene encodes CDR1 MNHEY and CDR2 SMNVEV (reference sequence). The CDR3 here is CASSIQVVDSPLHF. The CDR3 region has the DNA TGTGCCAGCAGCATACAGGTCGTAGATTCACCCCTCCACTTT.

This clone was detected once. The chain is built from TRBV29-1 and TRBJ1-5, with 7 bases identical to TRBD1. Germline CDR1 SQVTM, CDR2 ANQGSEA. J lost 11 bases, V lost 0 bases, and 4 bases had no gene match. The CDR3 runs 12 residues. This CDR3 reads CSVEDVGGTQHF. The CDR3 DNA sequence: TGCAGCGTTGAAGATGTAGGGGGCACCCAGCATTTT.

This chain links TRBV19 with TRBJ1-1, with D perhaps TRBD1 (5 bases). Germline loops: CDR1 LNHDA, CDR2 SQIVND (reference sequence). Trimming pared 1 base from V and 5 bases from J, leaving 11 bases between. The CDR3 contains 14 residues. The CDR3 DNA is TGTGCCAGTAGTATAGTATCCGGGGGGACTGAAGCTTTCTTT. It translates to CASSIVSGGTEAFF.

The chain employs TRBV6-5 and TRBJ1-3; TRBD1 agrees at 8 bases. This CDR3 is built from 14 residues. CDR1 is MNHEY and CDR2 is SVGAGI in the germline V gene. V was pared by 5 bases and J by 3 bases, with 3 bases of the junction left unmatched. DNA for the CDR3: TGTGCCAGCAGTACACAGGGGGGTGGAAACACCATATATTTT. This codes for CASSTQGGGNTIYF.

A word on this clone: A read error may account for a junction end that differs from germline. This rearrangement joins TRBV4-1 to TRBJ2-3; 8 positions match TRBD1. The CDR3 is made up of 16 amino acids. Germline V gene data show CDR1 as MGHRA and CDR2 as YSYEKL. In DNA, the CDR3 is TGCGCCAGCAGCCTTTTCAGGGGGCCAAATGCAGATGCGCAGTATTTT. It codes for CASSLFRGPNADAQYF.

The CDR3: CASSLGTSGLRELFF. The CDR3 nucleotides read TGTGCCAGCAGCTTGGGGACTAGCGGGTTGAGGGAGCTGTTTTTT. This chain links TRBV5-4 with TRBJ2-2; 11 positions agree with TRBD2. This CDR3 spans 15 amino acids. The trim removed 0 bases at V and 9 bases at J, leaving 4 bases unmatched. The germline V gene encodes CDR1 SGHNT and CDR2 YYREEE (reference sequence).

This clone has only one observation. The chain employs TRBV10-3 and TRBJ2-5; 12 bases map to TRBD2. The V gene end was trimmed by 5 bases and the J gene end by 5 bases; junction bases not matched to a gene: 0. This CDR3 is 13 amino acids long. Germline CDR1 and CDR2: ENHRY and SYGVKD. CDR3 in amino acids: CAISLAGGETQYF. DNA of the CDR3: TGTGCCATCAGTCTAGCGGGAGGGGAGACCCAGTACTTC.

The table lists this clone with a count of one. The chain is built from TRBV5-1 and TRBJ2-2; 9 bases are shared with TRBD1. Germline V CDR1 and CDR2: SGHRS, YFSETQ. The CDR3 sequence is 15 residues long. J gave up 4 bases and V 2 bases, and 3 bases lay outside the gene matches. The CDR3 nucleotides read TGCGCCAGCAGCTTCGGACAGGGGAGCACCGGGGAGCTGTTTTTT. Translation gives CASSFGQGSTGELFF.